Below, 28 T cell receptor beta chains from the same sample are listed, as sequenced in a study of CD8 T cells in ankylosing spondylitis. TCRdb reanalysed the 5' RACE reads using MiXCR and keeps one entry per CDR3 protein. Of roughly 150,000 distinct CDR3 sequences detected, roughly 34% appear once; the ten largest clones hold 4.5% to 6%. Sequencing input: synovial fluid, either unsorted or a sorted T cell fraction (not recorded which). The receptors were gathered from a male donor with ankylosing spondylitis.

This clonotype came up a few times. CDR3 residues: CSASNHRLSSYEQYF. CDR3 DNA: TGCAGTGCTAGTAACCACAGGTTGAGCTCCTACGAGCAGTACTTC. The V and J genes are TRBV20-1 and TRBJ2-7; D possibly corresponds to TRBD1 (5 bases). Trimming left V 3 bases short and J 0 bases short, with 15 bases between. From germline, CDR1 is DFQATT and CDR2 SNEGSKA (reference sequence). CDR3 length equals 15 residues.

This rearrangement joins TRBV20-1 to TRBJ1-5; possible D gene TRBD1, 6 bases. This CDR3 comprises 17 residues. V was clipped by 1 base and J by 4 bases, with 20 bases between them. The V gene's germline CDR1 is DFQATT and CDR2 SNEGSKA (reference sequence). DNA for the CDR3: TGCAGTGCTAGAGGCCCGGCGGGACAAAAGACTAATCAGCCCCAGCATTTT. It yields the protein CSARGPAGQKTNQPQHF.

This clonotype came up many times. The rearrangement links TRBV20-1 to TRBJ2-7, with a weak D call TRBD1 (6 bases). Deletions cut 5 bases from V and 4 bases from J, with 21 bases between. The CDR3 contains 15 residues. Germline assignment: CDR1 DFQATT and CDR2 SNEGSKA (reference sequence). The CDR3 nucleotides read TGCAGTGCTCCCCCCCTCAGGGACACCCGTTACGAGCAGTACTTC. This translates into CSAPPLRDTRYEQYF.

The chain links TRBV29-1 to TRBJ1-3, with D tentatively TRBD1 (5 bases). Germline V gene lookup returns CDR1 SQVTM and CDR2 ANQGSEA. The CDR3 consists of 15 residues. Trimming stripped 4 bases from V and 0 bases from J, with 13 bases between. The CDR3 is CSVAGGGTSGNTIYF. The CDR3 nucleotides are TGCAGCGTTGCTGGGGGAGGAACCTCTGGAAACACCATATATTTT.

The chain couples TRBV12-1 to TRBJ2-7; TRBD1 was called by the table and not checked on the DNA. TRBV12-1 is recorded as a pseudogene. CDR3 length: 13 amino acids. CDR3 protein: CATPGRGLYEQYF. The CDR3 DNA is TGTGCCACTCCGGGACGGGGACTCTACGAGCAGTACTTC.

This clonotype was counted many times. The chain employs TRBV4-3 and TRBJ2-1; D is ambiguous. This CDR3 has 16 residues. V was shortened by 3 bases and J by 4 bases, with 16 bases between the two germline ends. Germline loops: CDR1 LGHNA, CDR2 YSLEER. The CDR3 bases are TGCGCCAGCAGCCACCGGACCGGAAGGATTTACAATGAGCAGTTCTTC. It translates to CASSHRTGRIYNEQFF.

This clonotype has ten or more counts. The chain couples TRBV20-1 to TRBJ2-2; 14 bases align to TRBD2. The junction had 3 bases not matched to a gene; V was cut back by 6 bases and J by 3 bases. The germline gives CDR1 DFQATT, CDR2 SNEGSKA (reference sequence). The length of the CDR3 is 15 residues. The CDR3, as DNA: TGCAGTGCAAGGACTAGCGGGGGGTACACCGGGGAGCTGTTTTTT. Translating gives CSARTSGGYTGELFF.

This clonotype was seen a handful of times. The chain joins TRBV20-1 to TRBJ2-1; D call uncertain. Germline assignment: CDR1 DFQATT and CDR2 SNEGSKA (reference sequence). CDR3 length: 14 residues. The V and J ends lost 7 bases and 0 bases respectively, with 13 bases between them. CDR3 in DNA: TGCAGTGTTTATCACGGTAGCTCCTACAATGAGCAGTTCTTC. Protein product: CSVYHGSSYNEQFF.

J is TRBJ1-2 and V is TRBV9, with unresolved D. The CDR3 is made up of 13 amino acids. Germline CDR1 is SGDLS and CDR2 is YYNGEE. V dropped 2 bases and J dropped 2 bases, with 7 bases sitting between them. The CDR3: CASSVSRNYGYTF. Here the CDR3 DNA reads TGTGCCAGCAGCGTCTCGAGAAACTATGGCTACACCTTC.

The V gene is TRBV5-1, the J gene TRBJ2-5; TRBD2 matches 10 bases. V was pared by 4 bases and J by 4 bases, with 10 bases of the junction left unmatched. Per the germline V gene, CDR1 is SGHRS and CDR2 is YFSETQ. There are 16 residues in the CDR3. The CDR3 bases are TGCGCCAGCAGCAGCCTGTCCAGCGGGGGGGGAGAGACCCAGTACTTC. It is translated as CASSSLSSGGGETQYF.

This chain uses TRBV11-3 with TRBJ2-3; D is possibly TRBD2 (5 bases). Germline assignment: CDR1 SGHNT and CDR2 YENEEA. The CDR3 sequence is 14 residues long. Trimming left V 1 base short and J 2 bases short, with 7 bases between. In nucleotides, the CDR3 is TGTGCCAGCAGCTTAGCGGGGTTCACAGATACGCAGTATTTT. Residues: CASSLAGFTDTQYF.

This clonotype was counted a few times. The chain is built from TRBV28 and TRBJ2-7; the D is unclear. V lost 5 bases to trimming and J lost 6 bases, with 20 bases between them. CDR3 length: 15 amino acids. The germline V gene has CDR1 MDHEN and CDR2 SYDVKM. CDR3: CASSPPQDGGGEQYF. In nucleotides, the CDR3 is TGTGCCAGCAGTCCCCCCCAGGATGGCGGTGGCGAGCAGTACTTC.

The chain links TRBV7-2 to TRBJ1-1; unclear D gene. Germline V gene lookup returns CDR1 SGHTA and CDR2 FQGNSA. This CDR3 has 13 residues. Deletions cut 3 bases from V and 6 bases from J, with 11 bases between. Here the CDR3 DNA reads TGTGCCAGCAGCTTTCTCCCAGTGGCTGAAGCTTTCTTT. It is translated as CASSFLPVAEAFF. The whole variable domain, filled in from reference TRBV7-2 and TRBJ1-1, reads GAGVSQSPSNKVTEKGKDVELRCDPISGHTALYWYRQSLGQGLEFLIYFQGNSAPDKSGLPSDRFSAERTGGSVSTLTIQRTQQEDSAVYLCASSFLPVAEAFFGQGTRLTVV.

The J gene is TRBJ2-7, the V gene TRBV7-2; unclear D gene. The CDR3 sequence is 14 residues long. CDR1 and CDR2 from the germline V gene are SGHTA and FQGNSA. The V gene lost 1 base and the J gene lost 5 bases, with 12 bases spanning the gap. The chain's CDR3 is CASSLEAPGHEQYF. The CDR3, as DNA: TGTGCCAGCAGCTTAGAGGCGCCGGGCCACGAGCAGTACTTC.

This clonotype was seen only a few times. This sequence joins TRBV5-1 and TRBJ2-1; 12 positions agree with TRBD2. The V and J ends lost 4 bases and 0 bases, in that order; junction bases with no gene match: 11. The CDR3 contains 19 residues. CDR1 and CDR2 (germline): SGHRS, YFSETQ. CDR3 sequence reads: CASSKGLAGSLLSYNEQFF. DNA of the CDR3: TGCGCCAGCAGCAAGGGACTAGCGGGTTCCCTTCTCTCCTACAATGAGCAGTTCTTC.

This clonotype was found a few times. The chain is built from TRBV24-1 and TRBJ2-6; a weak D match, TRBD2 (6 bases). The CDR3 spans 18 residues. V lost 12 bases and J 0 bases, leaving 23 bases between the germline ends. CDR1 is KGHDR and CDR2 is SFDVKD in the germline V gene. Here the CDR3 DNA reads TGTGCCTCGATTCTTCCTGGGGAGGCCCCCTCTGGGGCCAACGTCCTGACTTTC. Its protein is CASILPGEAPSGANVLTF.

There are a few counts of this clonotype. The genes are TRBV5-1 and TRBJ1-1; D call uncertain. The CDR3 runs to 14 residues. V was cut by 4 bases and J by 1 base, with 11 bases left in between. In germline, CDR1 is SGHRS, CDR2 YFSETQ. CDR3 in DNA: TGCGCCAGCAGCGGTAGAACAGCGAACACTGAAGCTTTCTTT. Translating it yields CASSGRTANTEAFF.

This clonotype was recorded a few times. The rearrangement uses TRBV7-2 and TRBJ2-3; D possibly corresponds to TRBD1 (5 bases). The V end lost 2 bases, the J end lost 2 bases, and 17 bases lay between the germline ends. The CDR3 runs to 17 residues. Germline V gene lookup returns CDR1 SGHTA and CDR2 FQGNSA. The CDR3 is CASSLIPTVRVTDTQYF. The DNA for the CDR3 is TGTGCCAGCAGCTTAATCCCGACAGTAAGGGTCACAGATACGCAGTATTTT.

This clonotype was seen more than once but under ten times. The V and J genes are TRBV3-1 and TRBJ2-7; the D is unclear. The length of the CDR3 is 12 residues. The germline gives CDR1 LGHDT, CDR2 YNNKEL (reference sequence). Trimming took off 1 base at V and 6 bases at J, with 7 bases between the two ends. CDR3 DNA: TGTGCCAGCAGCCAAGCCAGGAGCGAGCAGTACTTC. It yields the protein CASSQARSEQYF.

This clonotype occurred many times. V and J are TRBV28 and TRBJ2-4; D call uncertain. Germline values: CDR1 MDHEN, CDR2 SYDVKM. The V and J ends lost 3 bases and 1 base respectively, with 10 bases between them. The CDR3 consists of 15 residues. CDR3 loop: CASSFPSWAKNIQYF. The CDR3 nucleotides are TGTGCCAGCAGTTTCCCAAGTTGGGCCAAAAACATTCAGTACTTC.

The chain links TRBV15 to TRBJ1-6, with D perhaps matching TRBD1 (5 bases). Trimming took 1 base from V and 9 from J, leaving 10 bases between them. Germline lookup yields CDR1 LNHNV and CDR2 YYDKDF (reference sequence). The CDR3 loop spans 14 amino acids. The CDR3 coding sequence is TGTGCCACCAGCAGAGGAGGGGCCGGTTCACCCCTCCACTTT. This gives the protein CATSRGGAGSPLHF. The full variable domain, with the rest looked up from reference TRBV15 and TRBJ1-6, is DAMVIQNPRYQVTQFGKPVTLSCSQTLNHNVMYWYQQKSSQAPKLLFHYYDKDFNNEADTPDNFQSRRPNTSFCFLDIRSPGLGDTAMYLCATSRGGAGSPLHFGNGTRLTVT.

The V call is TRBV5-6, the J call TRBJ1-1, with TRBD1 matching 8 bases. V dropped 3 bases and J dropped 6; count of bases not matched to a gene: 4. The CDR3 consists of 13 residues. Germline V gives CDR1 SGHDT, CDR2 YYEEEE. The CDR3 here is CASSWTGLPEAFF. The CDR3 bases are TGTGCCAGCAGCTGGACAGGGCTCCCTGAAGCTTTCTTT.

This clonotype was detected only a few times. The gene calls are TRBV7-7 and TRBJ2-2; the match to TRBD2 covers 7 bases. CDR3 length equals 16 residues. V gave up 5 bases and J gave up 5 bases; unmatched junction bases: 11. CDR1 is SSHAT and CDR2 is FNYEAQ in the germline V gene (reference sequence). The CDR3 spells CASSRGADGRTGELFF. The CDR3 nucleotides read TGTGCCAGCAGCCGCGGGGCGGACGGGAGGACCGGGGAGCTGTTTTTT.

A few counts support this clonotype. The genes are TRBV5-1 and TRBJ1-3, with D possibly being TRBD1 (5 bases). The length of the CDR3 is 13 residues. CDR1 and CDR2 (germline): SGHRS, YFSETQ. Trimming removed 7 bases from V and 8 bases from J, with 16 bases in between. The CDR3 region is CASGDGAGDTIYF. The CDR3 DNA is TGCGCCAGCGGAGATGGGGCTGGGGACACCATATATTTT. Complete variable domain (other parts from reference TRBV5-1 and TRBJ1-3): KAGVTQTPRYLIKTRGQQVTLSCSPISGHRSVSWYQQTPGQGLQFLFEYFSETQRNKGNFPGRFSGRQFSNSRSEMNVSTLELGDSALYLCASGDGAGDTIYFGEGSWLTVV.

This clonotype was counted many times. The chain has TRBV5-1 and TRBJ2-7; either TRBD1 or TRBD2 may fit D (5 bases each). The germline V gene encodes CDR1 SGHRS and CDR2 YFSETQ. The CDR3 is 13 residues long. The V gene lost 4 bases and the J gene lost 3 bases, with 11 bases spanning the gap. The CDR3 sequence: CASSIGTGYEQYF. CDR3 DNA: TGCGCCAGCAGCATAGGGACGGGCTACGAGCAGTACTTC.

This clonotype was counted only a few times. This chain connects TRBV6-2 or TRBV6-3 to TRBJ2-3; D could derive from TRBD1 or TRBD2 (5 bases each). Trimming stripped 6 bases from V and 4 bases from J, with 17 bases between. CDR3 length equals 15 residues. Germline V CDR1 and CDR2: MNHEY, SVGEGT. In DNA, the CDR3 is TGTGCCAGCAGCCGCAGGGACGGCCAACCAGATACGCAGTATTTT. This translates into CASSRRDGQPDTQYF.

The chain is built from TRBV12-3 or TRBV12-4 and TRBJ2-2, with D uncertain. V was clipped by 5 bases and J by 1 base, with 11 bases between them. The CDR3 is made up of 15 amino acids. CDR3 sequence: CASSIRSQNTGELFF. The CDR3 nucleotides read TGTGCCAGCAGTATCAGGTCCCAGAACACCGGGGAGCTGTTTTTT.

The rearrangement links TRBV4-3 to TRBJ1-2; TRBD1 matches 8 bases. Per germline, CDR1 LGHNA and CDR2 YSLEER. This CDR3 has 15 residues. The ends lost 0 bases at V and 7 bases at J; junction bases unmatched: 7. The CDR3 region is CASSQDGQGAGGYTF. DNA of the CDR3: TGCGCCAGCAGCCAAGATGGCCAGGGGGCGGGTGGCTACACCTTC.